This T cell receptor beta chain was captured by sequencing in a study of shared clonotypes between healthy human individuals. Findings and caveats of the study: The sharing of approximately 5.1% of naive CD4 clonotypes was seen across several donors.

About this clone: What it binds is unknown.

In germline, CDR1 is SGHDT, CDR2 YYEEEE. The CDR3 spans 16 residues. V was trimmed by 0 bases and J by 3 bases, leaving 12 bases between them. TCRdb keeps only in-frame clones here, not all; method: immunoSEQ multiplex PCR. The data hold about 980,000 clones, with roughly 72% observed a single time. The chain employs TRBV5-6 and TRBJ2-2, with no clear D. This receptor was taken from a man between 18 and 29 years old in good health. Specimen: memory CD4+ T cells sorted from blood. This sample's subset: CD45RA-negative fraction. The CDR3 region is CASSLAGGAHTGELFF. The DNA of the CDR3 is TGTGCCAGCAGCTTGGCCGGCGGTGCCCACACCGGGGAGCTGTTTTTT.